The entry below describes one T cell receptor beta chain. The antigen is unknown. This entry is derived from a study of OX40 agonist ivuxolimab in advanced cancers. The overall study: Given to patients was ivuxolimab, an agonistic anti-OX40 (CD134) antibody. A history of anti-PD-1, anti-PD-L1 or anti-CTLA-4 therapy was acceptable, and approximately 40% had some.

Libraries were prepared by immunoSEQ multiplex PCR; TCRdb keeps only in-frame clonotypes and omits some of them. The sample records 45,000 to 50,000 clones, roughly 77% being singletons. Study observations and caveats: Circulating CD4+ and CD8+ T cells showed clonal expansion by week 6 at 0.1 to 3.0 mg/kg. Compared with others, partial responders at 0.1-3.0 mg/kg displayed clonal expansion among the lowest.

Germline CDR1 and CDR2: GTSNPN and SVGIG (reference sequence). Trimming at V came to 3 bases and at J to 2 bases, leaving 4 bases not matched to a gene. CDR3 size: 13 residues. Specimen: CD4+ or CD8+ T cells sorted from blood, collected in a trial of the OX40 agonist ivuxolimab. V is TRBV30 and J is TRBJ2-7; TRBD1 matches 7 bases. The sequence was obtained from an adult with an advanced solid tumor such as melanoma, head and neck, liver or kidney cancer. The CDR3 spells CAWRITGAYEQYF. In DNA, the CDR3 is TGTGCCTGGAGAATAACAGGGGCCTACGAGCAGTACTTC.